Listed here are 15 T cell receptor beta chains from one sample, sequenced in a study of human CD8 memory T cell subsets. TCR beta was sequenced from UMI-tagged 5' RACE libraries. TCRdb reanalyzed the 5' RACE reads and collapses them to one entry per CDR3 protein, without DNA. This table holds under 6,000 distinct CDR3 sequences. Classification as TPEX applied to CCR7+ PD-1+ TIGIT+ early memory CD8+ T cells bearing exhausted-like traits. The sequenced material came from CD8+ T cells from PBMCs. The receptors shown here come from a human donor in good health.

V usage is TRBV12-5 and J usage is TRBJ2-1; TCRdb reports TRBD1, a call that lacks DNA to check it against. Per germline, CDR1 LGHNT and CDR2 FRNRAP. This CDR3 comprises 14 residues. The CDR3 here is CASGWQGGGNEQFF. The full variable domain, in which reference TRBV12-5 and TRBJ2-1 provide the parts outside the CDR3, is DARVTQTPRHKVTEMGQEVTMRCQPILGHNTVFWYRQTMMQGLELLAYFRNRAPLDDSGMPKDRFSAEMPDATLATLKIQPSEPRDSAVYFCASGWQGGGNEQFFGPGTRLTVL.

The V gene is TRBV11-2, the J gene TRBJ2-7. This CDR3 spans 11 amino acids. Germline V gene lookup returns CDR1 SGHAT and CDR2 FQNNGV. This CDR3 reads CASSLAAEQYF.

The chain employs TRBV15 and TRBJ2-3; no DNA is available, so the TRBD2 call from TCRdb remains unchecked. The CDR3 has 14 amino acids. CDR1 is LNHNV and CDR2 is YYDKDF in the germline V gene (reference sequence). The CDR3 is CATSNSGGLDTQYF.

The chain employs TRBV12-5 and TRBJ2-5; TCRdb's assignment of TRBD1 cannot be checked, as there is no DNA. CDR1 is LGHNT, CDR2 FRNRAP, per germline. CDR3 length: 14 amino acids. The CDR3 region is CASGSWTGQETQYF.

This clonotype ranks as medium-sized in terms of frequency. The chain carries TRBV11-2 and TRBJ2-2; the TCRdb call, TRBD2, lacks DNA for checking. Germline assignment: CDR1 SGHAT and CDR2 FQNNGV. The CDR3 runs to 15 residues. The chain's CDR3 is CASSLLDSNTGELFF. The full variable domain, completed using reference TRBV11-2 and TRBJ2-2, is EAGVAQSPRYKIIEKRQSVAFWCNPISGHATLYWYQQILGQGPKLLIQFQNNGVVDDSQLPKDRFSAERLKGVDSTLKIQPAKLEDSAVYLCASSLLDSNTGELFFGEGSRLTVL.

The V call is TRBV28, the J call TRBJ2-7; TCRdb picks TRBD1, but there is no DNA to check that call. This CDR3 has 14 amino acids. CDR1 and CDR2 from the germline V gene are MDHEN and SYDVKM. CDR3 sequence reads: CASSLRDNTYEQYF.

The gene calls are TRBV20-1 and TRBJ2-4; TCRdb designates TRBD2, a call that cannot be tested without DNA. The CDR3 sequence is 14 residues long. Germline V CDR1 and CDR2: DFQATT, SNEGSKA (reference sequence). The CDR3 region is CSARGLADKNIQYF.

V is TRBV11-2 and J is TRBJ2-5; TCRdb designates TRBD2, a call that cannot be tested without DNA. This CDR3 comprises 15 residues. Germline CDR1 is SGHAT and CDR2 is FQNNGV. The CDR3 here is CASSDRKRGEETQYF.

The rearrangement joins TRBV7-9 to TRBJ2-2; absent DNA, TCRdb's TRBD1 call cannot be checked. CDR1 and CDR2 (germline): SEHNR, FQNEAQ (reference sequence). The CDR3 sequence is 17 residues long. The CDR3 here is CASSARTGGRNTGELFF. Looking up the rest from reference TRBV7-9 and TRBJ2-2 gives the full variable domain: DTGVSQNPRHKITKRGQNVTFRCDPISEHNRLYWYRQTLGQGPEFLTYFQNEAQLEKSRLLSDRFSAERPKGSFSTLEIQRTEQGDSAMYLCASSARTGGRNTGELFFGEGSRLTVL.

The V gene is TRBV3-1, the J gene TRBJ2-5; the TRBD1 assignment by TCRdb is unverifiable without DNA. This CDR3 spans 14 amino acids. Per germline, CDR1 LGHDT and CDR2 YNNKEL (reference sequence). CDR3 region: CASGAGGPQETQYF.

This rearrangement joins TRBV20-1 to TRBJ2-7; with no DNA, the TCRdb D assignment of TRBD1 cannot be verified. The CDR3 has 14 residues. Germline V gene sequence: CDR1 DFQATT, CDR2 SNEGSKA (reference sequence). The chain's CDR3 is CSARGGTARYEQYF.

The chain's CDR3 is CASSLADSSGNTIYF. J is TRBJ1-3 and V is TRBV5-1. The germline CDR1 and CDR2 sequences are SGHRS and YFSETQ. CDR3 length: 15 amino acids.

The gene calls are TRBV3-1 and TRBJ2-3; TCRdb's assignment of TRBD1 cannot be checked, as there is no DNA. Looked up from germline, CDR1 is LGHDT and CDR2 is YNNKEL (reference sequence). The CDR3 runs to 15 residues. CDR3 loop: CASSQAAGLTDTQYF.

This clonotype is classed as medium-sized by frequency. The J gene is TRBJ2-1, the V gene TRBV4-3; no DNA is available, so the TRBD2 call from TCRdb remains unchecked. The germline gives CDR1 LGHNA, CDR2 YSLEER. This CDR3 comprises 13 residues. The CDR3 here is CASSQRRGNEQFF.

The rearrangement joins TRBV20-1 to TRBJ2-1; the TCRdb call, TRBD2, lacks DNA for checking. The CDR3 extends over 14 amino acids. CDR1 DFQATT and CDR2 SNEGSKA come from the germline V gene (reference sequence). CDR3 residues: CSATLGLAIDEQFF.